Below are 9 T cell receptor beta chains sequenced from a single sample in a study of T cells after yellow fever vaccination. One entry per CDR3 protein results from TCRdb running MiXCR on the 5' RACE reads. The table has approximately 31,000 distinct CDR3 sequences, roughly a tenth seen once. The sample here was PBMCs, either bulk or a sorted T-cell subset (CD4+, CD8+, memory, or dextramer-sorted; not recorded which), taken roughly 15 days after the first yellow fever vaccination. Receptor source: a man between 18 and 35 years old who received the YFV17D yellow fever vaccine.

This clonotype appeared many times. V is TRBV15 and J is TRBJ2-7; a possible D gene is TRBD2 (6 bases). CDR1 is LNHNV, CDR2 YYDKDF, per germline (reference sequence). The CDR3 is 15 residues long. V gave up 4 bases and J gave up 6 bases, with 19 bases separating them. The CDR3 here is CATSTGGEGLSEQYF. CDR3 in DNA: TGTGCCACCAGCACGGGCGGGGAAGGGCTAAGCGAGCAGTACTTC.

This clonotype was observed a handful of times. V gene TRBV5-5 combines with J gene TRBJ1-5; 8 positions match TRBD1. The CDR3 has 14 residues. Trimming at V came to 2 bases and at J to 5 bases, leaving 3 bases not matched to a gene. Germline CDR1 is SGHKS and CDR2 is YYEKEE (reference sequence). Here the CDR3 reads CASSFIQGDQPQHF. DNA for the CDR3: TGTGCCAGCAGCTTCATACAGGGGGATCAGCCCCAGCATTTT.

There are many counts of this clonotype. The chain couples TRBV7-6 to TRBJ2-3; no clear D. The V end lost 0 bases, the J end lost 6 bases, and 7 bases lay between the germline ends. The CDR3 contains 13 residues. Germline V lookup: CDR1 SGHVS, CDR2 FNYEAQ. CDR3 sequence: CASSLALGDTQYF. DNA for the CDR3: TGTGCCAGCAGCTTAGCTTTAGGGGATACGCAGTATTTT.

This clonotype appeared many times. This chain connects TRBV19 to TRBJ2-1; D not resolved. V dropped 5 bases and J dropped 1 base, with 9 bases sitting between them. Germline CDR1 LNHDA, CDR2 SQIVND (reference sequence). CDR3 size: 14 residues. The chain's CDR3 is CASSSTRSYNEQFF. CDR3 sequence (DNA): TGTGCCAGTAGTTCGACGAGATCCTACAATGAGCAGTTCTTC.

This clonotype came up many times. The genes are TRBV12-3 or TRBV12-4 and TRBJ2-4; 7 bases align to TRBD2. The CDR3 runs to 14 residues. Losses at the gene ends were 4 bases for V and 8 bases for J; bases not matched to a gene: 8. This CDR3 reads CASSWSLGGYIQYF. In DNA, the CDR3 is TGTGCCAGCAGTTGGTCCCTGGGGGGGTACATTCAGTACTTC.

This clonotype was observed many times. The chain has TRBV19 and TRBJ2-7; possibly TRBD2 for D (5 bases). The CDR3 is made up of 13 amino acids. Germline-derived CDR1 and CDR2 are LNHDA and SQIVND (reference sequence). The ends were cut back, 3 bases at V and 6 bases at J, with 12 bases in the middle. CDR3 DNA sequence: TGTGCCAGTAGTATCCGCTCGGGGTCCGAGCAGTACTTC. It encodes CASSIRSGSEQYF.

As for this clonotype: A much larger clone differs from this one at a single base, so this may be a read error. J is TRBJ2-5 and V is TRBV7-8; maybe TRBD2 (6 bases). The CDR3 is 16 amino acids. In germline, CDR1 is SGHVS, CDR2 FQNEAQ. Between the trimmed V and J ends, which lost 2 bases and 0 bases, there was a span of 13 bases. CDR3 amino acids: CASSLHRGFNQETQYF. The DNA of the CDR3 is TGTGCCAGCAGCTTACACCGGGGGTTTAACCAAGAGACCCAGTACTTC.

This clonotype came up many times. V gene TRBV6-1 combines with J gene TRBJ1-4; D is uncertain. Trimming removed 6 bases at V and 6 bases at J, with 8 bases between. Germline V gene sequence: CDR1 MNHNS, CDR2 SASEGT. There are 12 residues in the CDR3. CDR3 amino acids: CASSIRDEKLFF. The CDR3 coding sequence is TGTGCCAGCAGCATCCGGGATGAAAAACTGTTTTTT.

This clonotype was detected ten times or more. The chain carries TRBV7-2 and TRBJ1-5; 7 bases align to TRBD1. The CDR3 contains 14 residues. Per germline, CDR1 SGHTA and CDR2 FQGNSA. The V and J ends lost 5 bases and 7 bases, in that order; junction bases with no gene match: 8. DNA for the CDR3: TGTGCCAGCAGCCTGAACAGGGGAGAACAGCCCCAGCATTTT. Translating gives CASSLNRGEQPQHF.